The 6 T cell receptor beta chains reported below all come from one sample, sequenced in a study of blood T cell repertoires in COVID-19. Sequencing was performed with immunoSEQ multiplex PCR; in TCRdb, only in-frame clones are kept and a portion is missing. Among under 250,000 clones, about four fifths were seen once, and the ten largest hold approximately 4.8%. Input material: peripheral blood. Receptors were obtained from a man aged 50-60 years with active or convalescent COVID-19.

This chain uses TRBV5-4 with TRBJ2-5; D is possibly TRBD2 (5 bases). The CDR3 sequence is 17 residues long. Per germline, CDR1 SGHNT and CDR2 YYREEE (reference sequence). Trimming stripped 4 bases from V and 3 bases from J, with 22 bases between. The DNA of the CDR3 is TGTGCCAGCAGCGGCATGGGCTCCAGCGGAAGGAAAGAGACCCAGTACTTC. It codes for CASSGMGSSGRKETQYF.

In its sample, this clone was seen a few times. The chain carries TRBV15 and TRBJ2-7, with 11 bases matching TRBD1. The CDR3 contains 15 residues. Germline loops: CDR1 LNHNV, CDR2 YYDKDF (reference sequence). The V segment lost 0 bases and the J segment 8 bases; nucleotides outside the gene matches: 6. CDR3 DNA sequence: TGTGCCACCAGCAGAGATTTGGACAGGGGGCAAAAGCAGTACTTC. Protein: CATSRDLDRGQKQYF.

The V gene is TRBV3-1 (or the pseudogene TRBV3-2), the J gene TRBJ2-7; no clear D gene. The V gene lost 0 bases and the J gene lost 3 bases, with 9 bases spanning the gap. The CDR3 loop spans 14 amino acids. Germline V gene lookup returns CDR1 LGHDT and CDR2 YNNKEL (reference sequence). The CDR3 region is CASSQDPRFYEQYF. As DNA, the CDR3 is TGTGCCAGCAGCCAAGATCCGCGGTTCTACGAGCAGTACTTC.

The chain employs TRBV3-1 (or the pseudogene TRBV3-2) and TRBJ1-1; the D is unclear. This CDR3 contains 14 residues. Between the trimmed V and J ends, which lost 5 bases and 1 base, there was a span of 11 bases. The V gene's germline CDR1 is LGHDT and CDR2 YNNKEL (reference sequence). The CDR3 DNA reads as TGTGCCAGCAGCTCCTTGGCGGCGAACACTGAAGCTTTCTTT. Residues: CASSSLAANTEAFF.

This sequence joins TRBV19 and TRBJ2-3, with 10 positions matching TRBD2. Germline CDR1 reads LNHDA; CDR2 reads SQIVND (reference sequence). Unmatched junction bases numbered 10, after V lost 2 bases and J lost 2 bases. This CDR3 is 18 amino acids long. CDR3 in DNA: TGTGCCAGTAGTATAAGTGCACTAGCGGGGTCCTTCACAGATACGCAGTATTTT. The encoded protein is CASSISALAGSFTDTQYF.

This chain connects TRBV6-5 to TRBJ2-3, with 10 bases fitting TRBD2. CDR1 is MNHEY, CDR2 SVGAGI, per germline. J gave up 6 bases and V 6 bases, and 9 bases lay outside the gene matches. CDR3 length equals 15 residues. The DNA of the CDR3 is TGTGCCAGCAGCCTAAGCGGGGGGGCATCGGATACGCAGTATTTT. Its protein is CASSLSGGASDTQYF.